The entry below gives a single T cell receptor (beta chain) sequence along with its context. Antigen unknown. Some second doses came at about 4 weeks and others at about 12 weeks; these were pooled. This sample was included in a study of T cell responses to AZD1222 COVID-19 vaccine. Data came from immunoSEQ multiplex PCR; TCRdb stores just in-frame clones and leaves some out. The sample has 70,000 to 100,000 clones; 80% to 90% are singletons. The CDR3 is 15 amino acids. The germline gives CDR1 SEHNR, CDR2 FQNEAQ (reference sequence). V shed 4 bases, J shed 0 bases, and the junction held 5 bases outside the gene matches. Study-level results: Donors were chiefly white British, with a greater number of females, and clonal diversity was perhaps underestimated. No day 14 peak samples; only post-peak repertoires were characterized.

The receptor was isolated from an adult who received the AZD1222 COVID-19 vaccine. Source: peripheral blood, taken 28 days after the second AZD1222 dose. The chain couples TRBV7-9 to TRBJ2-7, with 8 bases fitting TRBD1. As DNA, the CDR3 is TGTGCCAGCAGCTCCGGGACAGGCAACTCCTACGAGCAGTACTTC. This codes for CASSSGTGNSYEQYF.